This entry describes one TCR beta chain. This record comes from a study of T cells in Graves' hyperthyroidism and ophthalmopathy. Authors of the study amplified TCR beta CDR3 regions from RNA transcripts. First-round RT-PCR with HTBI primers amplified the TCR CDR3 region. TCRdb re-derived calls from the multiplex PCR reads in MiXCR, one entry per CDR3 protein. The sample has 350,000 to 400,000 distinct CDR3 sequences; roughly 18% are singletons. Sequenced input: blood. The receptor's source is a man between 18 and 29 years old with Graves' ophthalmopathy.

CDR3 loop: CASSLDGISYNEQFF. CDR3 bases: TGTGCCAGCAGCTTAGATGGGATCTCCTACAATGAGCAGTTCTTC. The V gene is TRBV7-6, the J gene TRBJ2-1; D gene unclear. Per germline, CDR1 SGHVS and CDR2 FNYEAQ. The CDR3 has 15 residues. V shed 1 base and J shed 0 bases, with 7 bases lying between them.